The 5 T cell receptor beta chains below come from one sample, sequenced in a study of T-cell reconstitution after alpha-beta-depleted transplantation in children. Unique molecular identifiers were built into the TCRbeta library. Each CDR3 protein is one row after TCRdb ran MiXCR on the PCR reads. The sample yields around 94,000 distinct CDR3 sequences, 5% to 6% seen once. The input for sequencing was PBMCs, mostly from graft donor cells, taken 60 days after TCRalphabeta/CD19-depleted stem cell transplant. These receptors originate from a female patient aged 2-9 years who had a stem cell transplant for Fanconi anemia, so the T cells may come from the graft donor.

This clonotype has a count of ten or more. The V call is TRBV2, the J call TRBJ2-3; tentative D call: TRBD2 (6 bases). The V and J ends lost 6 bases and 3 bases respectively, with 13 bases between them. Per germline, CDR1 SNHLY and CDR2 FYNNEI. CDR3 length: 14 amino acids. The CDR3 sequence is CASRGTLATDTQYF. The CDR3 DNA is TGTGCCAGCAGAGGTACACTAGCAACAGATACGCAGTATTTT.

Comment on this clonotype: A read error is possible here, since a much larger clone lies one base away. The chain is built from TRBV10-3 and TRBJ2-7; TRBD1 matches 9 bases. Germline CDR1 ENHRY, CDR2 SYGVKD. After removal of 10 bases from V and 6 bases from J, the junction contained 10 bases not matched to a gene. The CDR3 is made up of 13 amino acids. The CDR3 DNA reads TGTGCCACCAGGGACAGGGTTGTAGTCGAGCAGTACTTC. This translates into CATRDRVVVEQYF.

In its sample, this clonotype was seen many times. CDR3 residues: CAINTGTGFSGANVLTF. For the CDR3, the DNA is TGTGCCATCAACACCGGGACAGGGTTTTCTGGGGCCAACGTCCTGACTTTC. The V gene is TRBV10-3, the J gene TRBJ2-6; TRBD1 matches at 9 bases. CDR1 ENHRY and CDR2 SYGVKD come from the germline V gene. V lost 7 bases, J lost 1 base, and 8 bases stayed unmatched. The CDR3 has 17 amino acids.

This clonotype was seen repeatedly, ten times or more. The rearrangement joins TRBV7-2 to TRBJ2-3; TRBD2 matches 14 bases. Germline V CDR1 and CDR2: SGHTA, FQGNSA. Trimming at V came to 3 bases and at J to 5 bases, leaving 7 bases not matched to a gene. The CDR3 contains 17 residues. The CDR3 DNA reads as TGTGCCAGCAGCTTCCCTCGACTAGCGGGGGGGTTAGATACGCAGTATTTT. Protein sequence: CASSFPRLAGGLDTQYF.

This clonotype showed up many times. CDR3 bases: TGTGCCTGGAGCGCAGTTTACTACGAGCAGTACTTC. Its translation is CAWSAVYYEQYF. This chain connects TRBV30 to TRBJ2-7; no firm D call. The CDR3 sequence is 12 residues long. Germline values: CDR1 GTSNPN, CDR2 SVGIG (reference sequence). V was cut by 3 bases and J by 3 bases, with 9 bases left in between.